The present T cell receptor beta chain was sequenced within a study of blood T cells in healthy people across ages. Across the whole study: Template switching recovered approximately one barcoded beta molecule for every two T cells. Notes on the study in general: The diversity estimates, figures obtained from one million T cells, were considered underestimates. Per million T cells, TCR beta diversity dropped about linearly as age rose.

Total RNA extraction produced at least 5.5 micrograms (per sample) for the study. As regards this clonotype: The antigen is undetermined. A single base separates this from a much larger clone, so it may be a read error.

Sample-barcoded 5' priming and a J-beta primer mix drove a second PCR of about 6 to 11 cycles. One entry per CDR3 protein, called by TCRdb with MiXCR from the 5' RACE reads. Here the sample spans roughly 2 million distinct CDR3 sequences, less than 50% being singletons. This receptor was obtained from a woman aged 40 to 49 in good health. The sequencing input was blood.

In nucleotides, the CDR3 is TGTGTCAGCATCCTTAGGACAGGCCAAGAGACCCAGTACTTC. Protein product: CVSILRTGQETQYF. The J gene is TRBJ2-5, the V gene TRBV28, with 7 bases matching TRBD1. The CDR3 runs 14 residues. Looked up from germline, CDR1 is MDHEN and CDR2 is SYDVKM. Combining the CDR3 with reference TRBV28 and TRBJ2-5 gives the whole variable domain DVKVTQSSRYLVKRTGEKVFLECVQDMDHENMFWYRQDPGLGLRLIYFSYDVKMKEKGDIPEGYSVSREKKERFSLILESASTNQTSMYLCVSILRTGQETQYFGPGTRLLVL.